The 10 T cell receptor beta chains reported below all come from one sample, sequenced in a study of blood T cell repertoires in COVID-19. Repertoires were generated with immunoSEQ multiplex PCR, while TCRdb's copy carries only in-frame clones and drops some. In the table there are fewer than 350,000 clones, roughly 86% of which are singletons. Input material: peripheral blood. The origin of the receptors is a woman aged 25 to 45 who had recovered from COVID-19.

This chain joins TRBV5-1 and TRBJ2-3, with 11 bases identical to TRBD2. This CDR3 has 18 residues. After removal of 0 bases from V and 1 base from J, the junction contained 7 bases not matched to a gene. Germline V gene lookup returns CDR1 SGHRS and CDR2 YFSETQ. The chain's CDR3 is CASSLALAGGGGTDTQYF. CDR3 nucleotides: TGCGCCAGCAGCTTGGCCCTAGCGGGAGGAGGGGGCACAGATACGCAGTATTTT.

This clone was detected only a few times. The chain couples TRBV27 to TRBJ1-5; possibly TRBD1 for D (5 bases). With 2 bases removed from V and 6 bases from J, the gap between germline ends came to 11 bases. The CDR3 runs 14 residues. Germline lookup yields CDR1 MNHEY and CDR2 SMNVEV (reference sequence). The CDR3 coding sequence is TGTGCCAGCAGTTTACGGGGGAGTTTTCAGCCCCAGCATTTT. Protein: CASSLRGSFQPQHF.

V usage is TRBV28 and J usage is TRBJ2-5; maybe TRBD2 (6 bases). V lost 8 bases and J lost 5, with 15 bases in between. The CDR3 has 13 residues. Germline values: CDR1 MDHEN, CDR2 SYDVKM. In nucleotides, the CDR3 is TGTGCCAGCGGGGCGGGGCCCCTGGAGACCCAGTACTTC. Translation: CASGAGPLETQYF.

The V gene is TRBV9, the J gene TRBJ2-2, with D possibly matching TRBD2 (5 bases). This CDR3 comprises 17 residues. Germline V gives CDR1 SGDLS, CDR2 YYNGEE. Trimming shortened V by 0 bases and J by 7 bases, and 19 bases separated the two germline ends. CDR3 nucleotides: TGTGCCAGCAGCGTAGTGTTTCGACCCGCCGGAGGCGGGGAGCTGTTTTTT. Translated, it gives CASSVVFRPAGGGELFF.

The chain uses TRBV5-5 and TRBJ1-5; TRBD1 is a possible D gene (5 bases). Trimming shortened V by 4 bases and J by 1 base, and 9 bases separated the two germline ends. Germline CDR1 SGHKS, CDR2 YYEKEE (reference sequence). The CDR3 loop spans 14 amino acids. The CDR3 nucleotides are TGTGCCAGCAGCGGACAAATGAGCAATCAGCCCCAGCATTTT. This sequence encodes CASSGQMSNQPQHF.

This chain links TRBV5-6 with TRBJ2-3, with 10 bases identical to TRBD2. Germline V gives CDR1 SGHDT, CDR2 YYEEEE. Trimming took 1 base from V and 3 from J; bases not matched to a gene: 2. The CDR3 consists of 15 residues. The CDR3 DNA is TGTGCCAGCAGCTTGAGCGGGGGGGTGACAGATACGCAGTATTTT. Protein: CASSLSGGVTDTQYF.

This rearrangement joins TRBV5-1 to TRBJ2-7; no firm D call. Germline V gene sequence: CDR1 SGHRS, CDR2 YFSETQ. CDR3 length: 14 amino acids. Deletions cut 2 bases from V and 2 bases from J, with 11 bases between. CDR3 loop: CASSLTATAYEQYF. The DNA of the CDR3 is TGCGCCAGCAGCTTAACAGCCACAGCCTACGAGCAGTACTTC.

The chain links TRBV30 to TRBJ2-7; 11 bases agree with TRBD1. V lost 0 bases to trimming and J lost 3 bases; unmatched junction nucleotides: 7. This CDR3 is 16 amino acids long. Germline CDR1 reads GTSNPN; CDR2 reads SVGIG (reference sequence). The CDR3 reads CAWSVRGTGGYYEQYF. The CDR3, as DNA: TGTGCCTGGAGTGTAAGGGGGACAGGGGGGTACTACGAGCAGTACTTC.

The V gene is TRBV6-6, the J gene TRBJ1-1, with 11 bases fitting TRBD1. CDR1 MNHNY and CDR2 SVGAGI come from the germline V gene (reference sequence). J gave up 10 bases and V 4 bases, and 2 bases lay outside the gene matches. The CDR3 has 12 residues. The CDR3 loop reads CASSSGTGGAFF. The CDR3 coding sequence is TGTGCCAGCAGTTCCGGGACAGGGGGAGCTTTCTTT.

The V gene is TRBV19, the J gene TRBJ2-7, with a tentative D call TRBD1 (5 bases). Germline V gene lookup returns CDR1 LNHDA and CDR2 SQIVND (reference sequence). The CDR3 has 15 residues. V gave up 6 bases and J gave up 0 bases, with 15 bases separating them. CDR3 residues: CASSPSSGFSYEQYF. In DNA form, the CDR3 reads TGTGCCAGTAGCCCATCGTCAGGGTTCTCCTACGAGCAGTACTTC.